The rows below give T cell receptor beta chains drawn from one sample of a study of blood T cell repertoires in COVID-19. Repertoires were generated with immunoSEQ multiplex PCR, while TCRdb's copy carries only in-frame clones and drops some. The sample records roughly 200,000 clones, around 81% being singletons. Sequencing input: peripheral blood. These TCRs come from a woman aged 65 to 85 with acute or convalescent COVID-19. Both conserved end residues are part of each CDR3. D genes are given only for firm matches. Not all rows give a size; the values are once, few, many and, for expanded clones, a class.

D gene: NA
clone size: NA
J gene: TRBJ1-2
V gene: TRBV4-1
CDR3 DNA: TGCGCCAGCAGCCAAGAGGTGACAGCGCAAAGTTATGGCTACACCTTC
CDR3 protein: CASSQEVTAQSYGYTF

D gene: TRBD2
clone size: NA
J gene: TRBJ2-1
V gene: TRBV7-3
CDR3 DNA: TGTGCCAGCAGCTTACGGGGCCCTAGCGGAGACAATGAGCAGTTCTTC
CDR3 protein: CASSLRGPSGDNEQFF

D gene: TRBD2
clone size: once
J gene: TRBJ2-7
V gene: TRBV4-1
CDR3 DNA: TGCGCCAGCAGCCAGGGCCGGGCGGGGGAGCCCTCCTACGAGCAGTACTTC
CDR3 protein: CASSQGRAGEPSYEQYF

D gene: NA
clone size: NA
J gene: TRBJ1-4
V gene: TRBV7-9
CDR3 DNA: TGTGCCAGCAGCCGTTGGGACTCCCCGAGAGGTGAAAAACTGTTTTTT
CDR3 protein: CASSRWDSPRGEKLFF

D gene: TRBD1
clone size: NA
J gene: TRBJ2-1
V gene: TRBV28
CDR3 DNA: TGTGCCAGCAGCAGGACAGGGTTGGGCTACAATGAGCAGTTCTTC
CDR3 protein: CASSRTGLGYNEQFF

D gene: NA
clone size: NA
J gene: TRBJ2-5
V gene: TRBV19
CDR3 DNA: TGTGCCAGTAGTATAATGGTCCGAGAAGGGAGTTTGGAGACCCAGTACTTC
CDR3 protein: CASSIMVREGSLETQYF

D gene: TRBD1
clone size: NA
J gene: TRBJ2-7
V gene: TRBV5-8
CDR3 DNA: TGTGCCAGCAGCTTGTCCGGGACAGTCTCCTACGAGCAGTACTTC
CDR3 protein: CASSLSGTVSYEQYF

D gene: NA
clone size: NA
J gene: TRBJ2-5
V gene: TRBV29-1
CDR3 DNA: TGCAGCGTTGAAACCCAGGGGGAGACCCAGTACTTC
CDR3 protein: CSVETQGETQYF

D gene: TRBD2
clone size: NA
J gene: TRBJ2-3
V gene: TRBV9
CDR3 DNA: TGTGCCAGCAGCGTAGCTTCGGGAGGAACAGATACGCAGTATTTT
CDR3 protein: CASSVASGGTDTQYF

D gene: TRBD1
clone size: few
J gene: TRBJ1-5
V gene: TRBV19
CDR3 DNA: TGTGCCAGTAGTATAGGACAGGGGGTTCAGCCCCAGCATTTT
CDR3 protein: CASSIGQGVQPQHF

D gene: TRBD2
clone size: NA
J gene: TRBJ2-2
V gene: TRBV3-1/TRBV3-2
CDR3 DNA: TGTGCCAGCAGCCATCTCGGACTAGCGGGAGGATCCCGCGCCACCGGGGAGCTGTTTTTT
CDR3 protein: CASSHLGLAGGSRATGELFF

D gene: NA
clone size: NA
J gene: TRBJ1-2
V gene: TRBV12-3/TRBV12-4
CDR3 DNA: TGTGCCCCACGGGGTCAGATTAACTATGGCTACACCTTC
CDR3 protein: CAPRGQINYGYTF

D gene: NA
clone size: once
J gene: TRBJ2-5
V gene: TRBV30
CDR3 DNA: TGTGCCTGGAGTCCCTCCGAGACCCAGTACTTC
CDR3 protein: CAWSPSETQYF

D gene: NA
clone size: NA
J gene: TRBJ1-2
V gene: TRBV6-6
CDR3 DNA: TGTGCCAGCAGCCCAGGACTTTATAACTATGGCTACACCTTC
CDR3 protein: CASSPGLYNYGYTF

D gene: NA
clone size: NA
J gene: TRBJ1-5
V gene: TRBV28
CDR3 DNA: TGTGCCAGCAGTTTGGCCCCGGGGGTCAGCAATCAGCCCCAGCATTTT
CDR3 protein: CASSLAPGVSNQPQHF

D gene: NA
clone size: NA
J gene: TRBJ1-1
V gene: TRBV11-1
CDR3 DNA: TGTGCCAGCAGCTTATCTACGACTGAAGCTTTCTTT
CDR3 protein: CASSLSTTEAFF

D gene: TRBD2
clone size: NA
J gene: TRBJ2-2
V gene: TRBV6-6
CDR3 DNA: TGTGCCAGTCGGCAGCGGGAGAAGGACGGGGAGCTGTTTTTT
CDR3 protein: CASRQREKDGELFF

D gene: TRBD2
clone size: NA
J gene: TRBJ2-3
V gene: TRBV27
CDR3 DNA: TGTGCCAGCAGTCCATTAGCGGGGTCAGATACGCAGTATTTT
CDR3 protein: CASSPLAGSDTQYF

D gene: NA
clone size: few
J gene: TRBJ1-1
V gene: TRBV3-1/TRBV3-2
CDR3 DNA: TGTGCCAGCAGCCCTCACAGGGCTGAAGCTTTCTTT
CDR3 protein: CASSPHRAEAFF

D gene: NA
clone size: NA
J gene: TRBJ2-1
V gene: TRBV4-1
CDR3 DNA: TGCGCCAGCAGCCAAGGGTCCGTCGGGGTTTCCTACAATGAGCAGTTCTTC
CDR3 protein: CASSQGSVGVSYNEQFF

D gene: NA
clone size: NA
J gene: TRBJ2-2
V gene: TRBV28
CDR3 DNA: TGTGCCAGCACTATTTATACCGGGGAGCTGTTTTTT
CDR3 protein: CASTIYTGELFF

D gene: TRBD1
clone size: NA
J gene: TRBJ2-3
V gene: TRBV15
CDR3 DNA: TGTGCCACCAGAATCGGACAGGCCACAGATACGCAGTATTTT
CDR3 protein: CATRIGQATDTQYF

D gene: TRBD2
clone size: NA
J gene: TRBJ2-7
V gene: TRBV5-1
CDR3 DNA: TGCGCCAGCAGCCGCGGACTAGATCCCTACGAGCAGTACTTC
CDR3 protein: CASSRGLDPYEQYF

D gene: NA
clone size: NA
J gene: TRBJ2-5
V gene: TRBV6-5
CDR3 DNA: TGTGCCAGCAGTACAGGGATGGGGGAGACCCAGTACTTC
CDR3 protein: CASSTGMGETQYF

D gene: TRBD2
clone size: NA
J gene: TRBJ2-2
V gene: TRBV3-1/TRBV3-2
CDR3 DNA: TGTGCCAGCAGCCGAGGACTAGCGGGAGCGAAGAACACCGGGGAGCTGTTTTTT
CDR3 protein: CASSRGLAGAKNTGELFF

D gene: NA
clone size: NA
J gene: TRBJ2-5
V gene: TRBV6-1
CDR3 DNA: TGTGCCAGCAGTGAAATCCCCGAGCAGGGGGAGACCCAGTACTTC
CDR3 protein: CASSEIPEQGETQYF

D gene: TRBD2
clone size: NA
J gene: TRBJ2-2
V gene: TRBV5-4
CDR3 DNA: TGTGCCAGCAGCTTGAGGACTAGCGGAACGAACGGGGAGCTGTTTTTT
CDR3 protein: CASSLRTSGTNGELFF

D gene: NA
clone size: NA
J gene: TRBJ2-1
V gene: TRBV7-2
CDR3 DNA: TGTGCCAGCAGCTTAGTGGCCGGCCTAGCGACTAACAATGAGCAGTTCTTC
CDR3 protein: CASSLVAGLATNNEQFF

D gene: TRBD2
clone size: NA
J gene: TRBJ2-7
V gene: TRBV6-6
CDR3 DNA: TGTGCCAGCAGTGACATAGCGGGGATCTCCTACGAGCAGTACTTC
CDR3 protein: CASSDIAGISYEQYF

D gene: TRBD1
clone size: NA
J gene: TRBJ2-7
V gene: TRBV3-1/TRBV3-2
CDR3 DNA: TGTGCCAGCAGCGGGACAGGGCACGGCGAGCAGTACTTC
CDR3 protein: CASSGTGHGEQYF

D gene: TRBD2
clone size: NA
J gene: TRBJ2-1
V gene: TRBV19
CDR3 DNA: TGTGCCAGTAGTACCCCAGCGGGAGGAACCTACAATGAGCAGTTCTTC
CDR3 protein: CASSTPAGGTYNEQFF

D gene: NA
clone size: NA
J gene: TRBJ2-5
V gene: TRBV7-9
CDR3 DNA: TGTGCCAGCAGCTCCCGCGGGGTAGGGGAGACCCAGTACTTC
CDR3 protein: CASSSRGVGETQYF

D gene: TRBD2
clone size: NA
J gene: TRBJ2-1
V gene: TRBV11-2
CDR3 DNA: TGTGCCAGCAGCTTAGTTGGGACTAGATCCTACAATGAGCAGTTCTTC
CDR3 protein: CASSLVGTRSYNEQFF

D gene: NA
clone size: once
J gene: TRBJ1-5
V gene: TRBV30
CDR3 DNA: TGTGCCTGGAGTGTAAGCAGGGGACCTTATAGCAATCAGCCCCAGCATTTT
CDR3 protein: CAWSVSRGPYSNQPQHF

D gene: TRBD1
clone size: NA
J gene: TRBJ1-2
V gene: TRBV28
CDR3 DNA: TGTGCCAGCAGCACCGTCCAGGCAGGGGGGTATGGCTACACCTTC
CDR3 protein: CASSTVQAGGYGYTF

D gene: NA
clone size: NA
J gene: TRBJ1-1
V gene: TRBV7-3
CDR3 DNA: TGTGCCAGCAGCTTACAGATGAACACTGAAGCTTTCTTT
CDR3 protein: CASSLQMNTEAFF

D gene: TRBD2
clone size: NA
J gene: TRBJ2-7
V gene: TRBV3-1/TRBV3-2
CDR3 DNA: TGTGCCAGCAGCCCACGACCCACATACAAACTAGCGGGAGCCCCTCACGAGCAGTACTTC
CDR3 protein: CASSPRPTYKLAGAPHEQYF

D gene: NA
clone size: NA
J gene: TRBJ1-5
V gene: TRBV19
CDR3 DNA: TGTGCCAGTAGTATGGAGGGCCCCTCTCGTCAGCCCCAGCATTTT
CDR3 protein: CASSMEGPSRQPQHF

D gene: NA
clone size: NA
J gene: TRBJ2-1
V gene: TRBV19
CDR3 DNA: TGTGCCAGTAGTATTCTGGAGGACTCCCGGGCTGAGCAGTTCTTC
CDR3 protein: CASSILEDSRAEQFF

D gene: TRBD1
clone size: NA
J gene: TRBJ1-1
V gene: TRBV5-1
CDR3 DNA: TGCGCCAGCAGCAGCGGGACAGGCACGAACACTGAAGCTTTCTTT
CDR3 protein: CASSSGTGTNTEAFF

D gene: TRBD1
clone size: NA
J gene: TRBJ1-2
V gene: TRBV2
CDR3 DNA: TGTGCCAGCAGTGAAGCGCTTGTACAGGGGTATGGCTACACCTTC
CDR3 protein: CASSEALVQGYGYTF

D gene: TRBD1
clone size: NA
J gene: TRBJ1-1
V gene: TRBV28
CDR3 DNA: TGTGCCAGCATTTTCGGGACAGGGCGGACTGAAGCTTTCTTT
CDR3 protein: CASIFGTGRTEAFF

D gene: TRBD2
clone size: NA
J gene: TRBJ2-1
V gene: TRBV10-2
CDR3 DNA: TGCGCCAGCACGAAAGGAATAAACTTCTGGGACTACCGATCAAATGAGCAGTTCTTC
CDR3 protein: CASTKGINFWDYRSNEQFF

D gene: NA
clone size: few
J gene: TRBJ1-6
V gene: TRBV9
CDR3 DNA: TGTGCCAGCAGCCCCGACACCAATTCACCCCTCCACTTT
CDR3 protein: CASSPDTNSPLHF

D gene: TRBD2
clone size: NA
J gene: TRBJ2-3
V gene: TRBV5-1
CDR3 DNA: TGCGCCAGCAGCCGGGGAGGGAGCGAGGCAGATACGCAGTATTTT
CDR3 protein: CASSRGGSEADTQYF

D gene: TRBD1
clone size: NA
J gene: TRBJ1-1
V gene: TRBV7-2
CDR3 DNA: TGTGCCAGCAGCTCCCGGGGACAGATGAACACTGAAGCTTTCTTT
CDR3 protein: CASSSRGQMNTEAFF

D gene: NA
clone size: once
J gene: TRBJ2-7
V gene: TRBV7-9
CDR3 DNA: TGTGCCAGCAGCTCATCTAGCCACTACGAGCAGTACTTC
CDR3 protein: CASSSSSHYEQYF